This TCR beta chain was identified during a study of T cells in women clearing cervical HPV infection. Study information: Controls' single incident HPV16 infection cleared within 12 months without precancer. Case blood drawn at lesion detection; control blood after infection cleared. Whole-study results and caveats: Effector/memory and HPV-specific T cells were not isolated, and association timing is unknown.

As regards this clone: Its specificity is not known. The read terminates 3 residues ahead of where the CDR3 ends, so the germline J gene completes it.

The CDR3 has 14 amino acids. Germline CDR1 reads GTSNPN; CDR2 reads SVGIG (reference sequence). HPV was found by MY09/MY11 PCR and dot-blot genotyping. The protocol was immunoSEQ multiplex PCR, while the TCRdb copy is restricted to in-frame clones and leaves out a portion. The listing records some 30,000 clones. The sample consisted of blood buffy coat. The chain recombines TRBV30 with TRBJ1-2; 11 bases line up with TRBD1. The sequence was obtained from a woman aged 18 to 75 with a cervical HPV16 infection that either progressed to CIN3+ or cleared (not recorded which). The sequenced CDR3 bases are TGTGCCTGGATCGGGACAGGGGGGTACAATGAC. As protein: CAWIGTGGYND. The full CDR3 reads CAWIGTGGYNDYTF.